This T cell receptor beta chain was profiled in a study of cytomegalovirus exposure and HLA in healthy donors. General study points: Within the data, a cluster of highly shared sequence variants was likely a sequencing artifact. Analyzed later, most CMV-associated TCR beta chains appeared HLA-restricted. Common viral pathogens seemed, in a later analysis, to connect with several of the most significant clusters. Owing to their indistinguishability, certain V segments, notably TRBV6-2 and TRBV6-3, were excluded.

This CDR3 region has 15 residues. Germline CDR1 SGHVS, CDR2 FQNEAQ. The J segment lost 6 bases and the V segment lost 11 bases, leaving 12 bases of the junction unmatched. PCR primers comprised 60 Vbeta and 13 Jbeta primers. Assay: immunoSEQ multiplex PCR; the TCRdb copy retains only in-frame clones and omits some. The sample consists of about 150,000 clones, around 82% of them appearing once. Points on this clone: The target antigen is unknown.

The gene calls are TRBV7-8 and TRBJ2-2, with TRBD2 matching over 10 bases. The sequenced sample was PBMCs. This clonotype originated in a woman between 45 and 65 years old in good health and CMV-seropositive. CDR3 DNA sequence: TGTGCCGGAAGAACCGGGACTAGCGTCGCCGGGGAGCTGTTTTTT. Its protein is CAGRTGTSVAGELFF.